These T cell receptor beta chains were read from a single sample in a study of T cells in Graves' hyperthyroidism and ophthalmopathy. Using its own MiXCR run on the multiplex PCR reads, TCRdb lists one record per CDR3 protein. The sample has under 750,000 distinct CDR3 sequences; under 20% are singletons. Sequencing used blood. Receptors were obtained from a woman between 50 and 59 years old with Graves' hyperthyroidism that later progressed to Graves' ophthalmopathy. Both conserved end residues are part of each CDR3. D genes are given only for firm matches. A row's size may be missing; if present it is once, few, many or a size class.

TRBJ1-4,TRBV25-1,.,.,CASSDSLNEKLFF,TGTGCCAGCAGTGACAGTCTTAATGAAAAACTGTTTTTT
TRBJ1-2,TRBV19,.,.,CASSIGTRIGYTF,TGTGCCAGTAGTATCGGGACACGGATTGGCTACACCTTC
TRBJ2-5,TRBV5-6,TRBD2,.,CASSSGSGGSETQYF,TGTGCCAGCAGCTCGGGGAGCGGGGGGTCTGAGACCCAGTACTTC
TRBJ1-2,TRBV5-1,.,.,CASSLEGVDYGYTF,TGCGCCAGCAGCTTGGAGGGGGTTGACTATGGCTACACCTTC
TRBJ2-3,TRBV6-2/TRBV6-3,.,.,CASSYSDFNEKFSTDTQYF,TGTGCCAGCAGTTATTCCGATTTTAATGAAAAATTCAGCACAGATACGCAGTATTTT
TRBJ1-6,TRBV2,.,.,CASSVRPYNSPLHF,TGTGCCAGCAGTGTTCGGCCCTATAATTCACCCCTCCACTTT
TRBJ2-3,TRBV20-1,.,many,CSVGSDTQYF,TGCAGTGTGGGGTCAGATACGCAGTATTTT
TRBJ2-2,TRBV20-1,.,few,CSAGDSRGVNTGELFF,TGCAGTGCCGGGGATAGTCGCGGGGTGAACACCGGGGAGCTGTTTTTT
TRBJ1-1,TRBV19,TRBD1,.,CASSTQDRARAFF,TGTGCCAGTAGTACCCAGGACAGGGCTCGAGCTTTCTTT
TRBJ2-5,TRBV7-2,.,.,CASSLDKGLTETQYF,TGTGCCAGCAGCTTAGATAAGGGGTTAACAGAGACCCAGTACTTC